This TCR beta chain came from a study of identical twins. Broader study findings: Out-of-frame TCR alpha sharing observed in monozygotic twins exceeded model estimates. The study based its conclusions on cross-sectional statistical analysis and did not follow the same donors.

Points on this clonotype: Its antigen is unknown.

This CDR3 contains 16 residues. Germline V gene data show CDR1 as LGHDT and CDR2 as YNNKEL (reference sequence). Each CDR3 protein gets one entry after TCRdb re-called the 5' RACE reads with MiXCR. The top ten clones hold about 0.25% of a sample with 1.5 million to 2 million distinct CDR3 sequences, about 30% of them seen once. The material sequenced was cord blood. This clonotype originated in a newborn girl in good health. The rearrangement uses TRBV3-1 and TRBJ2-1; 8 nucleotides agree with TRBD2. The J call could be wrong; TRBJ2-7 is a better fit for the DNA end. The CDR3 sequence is CASSQVLLAEGNEQYF. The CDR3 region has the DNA TGTGCCAGCAGCCAAGTGTTACTAGCGGAGGGCAATGAGCAGTACTTC.